A selection of T cell receptor beta chains follows, all from one sample in a study of cytomegalovirus exposure and HLA in healthy donors. The table came from immunoSEQ multiplex PCR; TCRdb's copy has only in-frame clones and leaves some out. The sample yields 120,000 to 150,000 clones, roughly 87% seen once. Source material: PBMCs. These receptor sequences come from a man in his late teens or twenties in good health and CMV-seropositive. Each CDR3 is given with its conserved first and last residue. The D gene is left open where the match is weak. A clone size is listed for some rows: how often the clone was seen (once, few, many), or a class if it is expanded.

>-|TRBV5-1|TRBD1|TRBJ1-2
CASSGTGGAGYGYTF
TGCGCCAGCAGCGGCACAGGGGGCGCGGGCTATGGCTACACCTTC
>-|TRBV5-8|TRBD2|TRBJ2-7
CASNPSGRRYEQYF
TGTGCCAGCAACCCGAGCGGGAGGAGGTACGAGCAGTACTTC
>-|TRBV5-4|TRBD1|TRBJ2-5
CASSRDRDETQYF
TGTGCCAGCAGCCGGGACAGGGATGAGACCCAGTACTTC
>once|TRBV25-1|TRBD1|TRBJ1-2
CASSPGTGNGYTF
TGTGCCAGCAGTCCCGGGACAGGGAACGGCTACACCTTC
>-|TRBV4-1|-|TRBJ1-2
CASSQETGVYGYTF
TGCGCCAGCAGCCAAGAAACAGGCGTTTATGGCTACACCTTC
>-|TRBV6-6|TRBD1|TRBJ2-1
CASSRPGQGRGNEQFF
TGTGCCAGCAGCAGACCGGGACAGGGAAGGGGCAATGAGCAGTTCTTC
>-|TRBV30|TRBD2|TRBJ2-3
CAHEGTSSTNRLEDTQYF
TGTGCCCATGAGGGGACTAGCTCCACTAATCGGTTGGAGGATACGCAGTATTTT
>-|TRBV11-1|-|TRBJ2-5
CASSLRDKETQYF
TGTGCCAGCAGCTTAAGGGACAAAGAGACCCAGTACTTC
>-|TRBV28|-|TRBJ1-1
CASRNSARSTEAFF
TGTGCCAGCAGGAACTCAGCGAGGTCTACTGAAGCTTTCTTT
>-|TRBV18|TRBD1|TRBJ1-1
CASSPIRGQTEAFF
TGTGCCAGCTCACCAATCAGGGGGCAGACTGAAGCTTTCTTT
>-|TRBV10-3|-|TRBJ1-2
CAISAGPGGYTF
TGTGCCATCAGTGCAGGGCCAGGAGGCTACACCTTC
>-|TRBV5-4|TRBD2|TRBJ2-1
CASNPDGGRALLRGNEQFF
TGTGCCAGCAACCCCGACGGAGGGAGGGCCCTACTCCGGGGGAATGAGCAGTTCTTC
>-|TRBV25-1|-|TRBJ1-2
CASQRGIGGYTF
TGTGCCAGCCAGCGGGGGATTGGCGGCTACACCTTC
>-|TRBV2|TRBD1|TRBJ2-5
CASSAEVGQVETQYF
TGTGCCAGCAGTGCGGAAGTCGGACAGGTGGAGACCCAGTACTTC
>-|TRBV2|-|TRBJ1-1
CASSGTGVNTEAFF
TGTGCCAGCAGTGGAACAGGTGTGAACACTGAAGCTTTCTTT
>-|TRBV10-3|-|TRBJ2-2
CAISEGSGQTGELFF
TGTGCCATCAGTGAGGGTAGCGGCCAAACCGGGGAGCTGTTTTTT
>-|TRBV6-6|TRBD1|TRBJ2-3
CASSSRQGLTDTQYF
TGTGCCAGCAGTTCCCGACAGGGCCTCACAGATACGCAGTATTTT
>-|TRBV25-1|-|TRBJ2-3
CASSESLGPQYF
TGTGCCAGCAGTGAATCTCTGGGGCCGCAGTATTTT
>once|TRBV19|-|TRBJ1-2
CASSIPRGRSYGYTF
TGTGCCAGTAGTATTCCAAGGGGTCGGAGCTATGGCTACACCTTC
>-|TRBV30|TRBD1|TRBJ1-5
CAWSRVGDSLFEPQHF
TGTGCCTGGAGTCGAGTGGGGGACAGCCTCTTCGAGCCCCAGCATTTT
>once|TRBV9|-|TRBJ1-1
CASSPHLGEQGQEAFF
TGTGCCAGCAGCCCCCACCTAGGGGAACAGGGACAAGAAGCTTTCTTT
>-|TRBV27|TRBD1|TRBJ1-3
CASSFGTGVGNTIYF
TGTGCCAGCAGCTTTGGAACAGGGGTGGGAAACACCATATATTTT
>-|TRBV28|TRBD1|TRBJ2-5
CASSSTGGAETQYF
TGTGCCAGCAGTTCGACAGGGGGCGCAGAGACCCAGTACTTC